A selection of T cell receptor beta chains follows, all from one sample in a study of T cell changes during pregnancy in multiple sclerosis. Profiling relied on immunoSEQ multiplex PCR, and the TCRdb table lists in-frame clones only, not all of them. This sample carries approximately 100,000 clones, more than 90% of them seen once, and the ten largest clones take about 1.3%. The sequences come from peripheral blood, collected in the second trimester of pregnancy. These receptors all stem from a female donor with multiple sclerosis, enrolled in a pregnancy study. Both conserved end residues are part of each CDR3. Each record gives: J gene, D gene, clone size, V gene, CDR3 DNA, CDR3 protein. A D gene is named only where the DNA matches it firmly. Where a row states a size, it is once, few, many or the class of an expanded clone; other rows omit it.

J: TRBJ1-3
D: TRBD1
size: NA
V: TRBV5-1
DNA: TGCGCCAGCAGCCCGACAGGGAGTACCGGAAACACCATATATTTT
CDR3: CASSPTGSTGNTIYF

J: TRBJ1-3
D: NA
size: NA
V: TRBV14
DNA: TGTGCCAGCAGCCAAGCGGGTTTGCGAAACACCATATATTTT
CDR3: CASSQAGLRNTIYF

J: TRBJ1-2
D: NA
size: NA
V: TRBV27
DNA: TGTGCCAGCAGCTCCAGGGTCGGCTATGGCTACACCTTC
CDR3: CASSSRVGYGYTF

J: TRBJ2-2
D: TRBD2
size: NA
V: TRBV4-1
DNA: TGCGCCAGCAGCCAAGAGGGGGGCGGGAGGATCACCGGGGAGCTGTTTTTT
CDR3: CASSQEGGGRITGELFF

J: TRBJ2-5
D: TRBD2
size: NA
V: TRBV10-3
DNA: TGTGCCATCAGCAGGACTAGTACCCAAGAGACCCAGTACTTC
CDR3: CAISRTSTQETQYF

J: TRBJ1-4
D: NA
size: once
V: TRBV7-9
DNA: TGTGCCAGCAGCTTAACGACAGCTGAAAAACTGTTTTTT
CDR3: CASSLTTAEKLFF

J: TRBJ1-2
D: NA
size: NA
V: TRBV9
DNA: TGTGCCAGCAGCGTAGAGGCCACAGGCGCTAACTATGGCTACACCTTC
CDR3: CASSVEATGANYGYTF

J: TRBJ2-7
D: TRBD1
size: once
V: TRBV14
DNA: TGTGCCAGCAGCCAATTACAGGGGTTCATCAACGAGCAGTACTTC
CDR3: CASSQLQGFINEQYF

J: TRBJ2-7
D: NA
size: NA
V: TRBV7-9
DNA: TGTGCCAGCAGCGAAACTAGGATCCACGAGCAGTACTTC
CDR3: CASSETRIHEQYF

J: TRBJ1-1
D: NA
size: NA
V: TRBV5-4
DNA: TGTGCCAGCAGCCGCCGAGAGAACACTGAAGCTTTCTTT
CDR3: CASSRRENTEAFF

J: TRBJ2-7
D: NA
size: NA
V: TRBV6-1
DNA: TGTGCCAGCAGTGAATTGACTTCCAGGGGCGAGCAGTACTTC
CDR3: CASSELTSRGEQYF

J: TRBJ2-2
D: TRBD2
size: NA
V: TRBV7-2
DNA: TGTGCCAGCAGCTTGAGAGTTAGCGGGGTATCCGGGGAGCTGTTTTTT
CDR3: CASSLRVSGVSGELFF

J: TRBJ1-6
D: TRBD1
size: NA
V: TRBV7-9
DNA: TGTGCCAGCAGCTTAGGTGGGACAGGGCCCACATCACCCCTCCACTTT
CDR3: CASSLGGTGPTSPLHF

J: TRBJ1-1
D: NA
size: NA
V: TRBV29-1
DNA: TGCAGCGTTGACGCGGTAAACACTGAAGCTTTCTTT
CDR3: CSVDAVNTEAFF

J: TRBJ1-2
D: NA
size: NA
V: TRBV4-1
DNA: TGCGCCAGCAGCCAAGATCGGAACGGGTACTATGGCTACACCTTC
CDR3: CASSQDRNGYYGYTF

J: TRBJ2-3
D: NA
size: NA
V: TRBV5-1
DNA: TGCGCCAGCAGCTCGAATCAGGTCGGCCTCACAGATACGCAGTATTTT
CDR3: CASSSNQVGLTDTQYF

J: TRBJ1-2
D: NA
size: NA
V: TRBV10-3
DNA: TGTGCCATCAAAGCGGGCGAGATGGGCTATGGCTACACCTTC
CDR3: CAIKAGEMGYGYTF

J: TRBJ2-5
D: NA
size: NA
V: TRBV5-4
DNA: TGTGCCAGCAGCTTGGGGGGAGTGGGGCAAGAGACCCAGTACTTC
CDR3: CASSLGGVGQETQYF

J: TRBJ1-1
D: NA
size: NA
V: TRBV2
DNA: TGTGCCAGCAGCCAAGACAGCGACACTGAAGCTTTCTTT
CDR3: CASSQDSDTEAFF

J: TRBJ1-1
D: NA
size: NA
V: TRBV5-1
DNA: TGCGCCAGCAGCTGGGCTACAGGGTCGAACACTGAAGCTTTCTTT
CDR3: CASSWATGSNTEAFF

J: TRBJ2-7
D: NA
size: NA
V: TRBV11-1
DNA: TGTGCCAGCAGCTTGGGGACTGTAGTCTACGAGCAGTACTTC
CDR3: CASSLGTVVYEQYF

J: TRBJ2-7
D: NA
size: NA
V: TRBV18
DNA: TGTGCCAGCTCACCGACCGCAGACAGTCCCTACGAGCAGTACTTC
CDR3: CASSPTADSPYEQYF

J: TRBJ2-3
D: TRBD1
size: NA
V: TRBV7-2
DNA: TGTGCCAGCAGCCGAAACAGGGGCGTAGAGCCGATTGTCACAGATACGCAGTATTTT
CDR3: CASSRNRGVEPIVTDTQYF

J: TRBJ2-1
D: TRBD2
size: once
V: TRBV9
DNA: TGTGCCAGCAGCGTAATTAGCGGGGGCTCCTACAATGAGCAGTTCTTC
CDR3: CASSVISGGSYNEQFF

J: TRBJ2-7
D: TRBD2
size: NA
V: TRBV6-5
DNA: TGTGCCAGCAGTCTAGCGGGGGACTCCTACGAGCAGTACTTC
CDR3: CASSLAGDSYEQYF

J: TRBJ1-3
D: TRBD1
size: NA
V: TRBV5-6
DNA: TGTGCCAGCAGCTTCTGGGACAGGGGAAACACCATATATTTT
CDR3: CASSFWDRGNTIYF

J: TRBJ1-2
D: TRBD1
size: NA
V: TRBV5-1
DNA: TGCGCCAGCAGCTTGGGACAGGGAGAAAGTGGCTACACCTTC
CDR3: CASSLGQGESGYTF

J: TRBJ1-1
D: NA
size: once
V: TRBV4-1
DNA: TGCGCCAGCAGTCCTCATTACATGAACACTGAAGCTTTCTTT
CDR3: CASSPHYMNTEAFF

J: TRBJ1-6
D: TRBD1
size: NA
V: TRBV6-1
DNA: TGTGCCAGCAGTGAATTTCTCGGGACAGGCTCCTATAATTCACCCCTCCACTTT
CDR3: CASSEFLGTGSYNSPLHF

J: TRBJ1-2
D: NA
size: once
V: TRBV19
DNA: TGTGCCAGTAGAATACAGGGATCAGACTATGGCTACACCTTC
CDR3: CASRIQGSDYGYTF

J: TRBJ2-1
D: TRBD2
size: NA
V: TRBV28
DNA: TGTGCCAGCAGCGGGACTAGCGGGAGTAACAATGAGCAGTTCTTC
CDR3: CASSGTSGSNNEQFF

J: TRBJ1-1
D: TRBD1
size: NA
V: TRBV7-9
DNA: TGTGCCAGCAGGTTAACAGGGGACACTGAAGCTTTCTTT
CDR3: CASRLTGDTEAFF

J: TRBJ2-1
D: NA
size: NA
V: TRBV5-1
DNA: TGCGCCAGCAGCTCCCCCGAGCAGGATGAGCAGTTCTTC
CDR3: CASSSPEQDEQFF

J: TRBJ1-1
D: NA
size: NA
V: TRBV15
DNA: TGTGCCACCAGCTCGGGGAGGCAGGGCCGGAACACTGAAGCTTTCTTT
CDR3: CATSSGRQGRNTEAFF

J: TRBJ2-2
D: TRBD2
size: NA
V: TRBV6-5
DNA: TGTGCCAGCAGTTCTCTGACTAGCGGGAGCCCCGGGGAGCTGTTTTTT
CDR3: CASSSLTSGSPGELFF

J: TRBJ1-4
D: NA
size: NA
V: TRBV14
DNA: TGTGCCAGCAGCCAGGGGGGTGGAGACGAAAAACTGTTTTTT
CDR3: CASSQGGGDEKLFF

J: TRBJ1-4
D: TRBD1
size: NA
V: TRBV28
DNA: TGTGCCAGCAGTCGACAGGGCATTAATGAAAAACTGTTTTTT
CDR3: CASSRQGINEKLFF

J: TRBJ2-1
D: TRBD2
size: NA
V: TRBV4-2
DNA: TGTGCCAGCAGCCAATTTGAGACTAGCGGGAGAGTAGGGGGCCTCTACAATGAGCAGTTCTTC
CDR3: CASSQFETSGRVGGLYNEQFF

J: TRBJ2-7
D: NA
size: NA
V: TRBV21-1
DNA: TGTGCCAGAATGGGGGGGTCGGGCTACGAGCAGTACTTC
CDR3: CARMGGSGYEQYF

J: TRBJ1-5
D: NA
size: NA
V: TRBV5-1
DNA: TGCGCCAGCAGCTTGGGGGGGCTAGATCATCAGCCCCAGCATTTT
CDR3: CASSLGGLDHQPQHF

J: TRBJ2-1
D: NA
size: once
V: TRBV27
DNA: TGTGCCAGCAGTTTACGGTCAATGGGCAGCTCCTACAATGAGCAGTTCTTC
CDR3: CASSLRSMGSSYNEQFF

J: TRBJ1-3
D: NA
size: NA
V: TRBV10-2
DNA: TGCGCCAGCAGTGAGTCCCCGGGGAGCTCTGGAAACACCATATATTTT
CDR3: CASSESPGSSGNTIYF

J: TRBJ1-5
D: TRBD1
size: NA
V: TRBV19
DNA: TGTGCCAGTACCGCCCGACAGGGCCTCAATCAGCCCCAGCATTTT
CDR3: CASTARQGLNQPQHF

J: TRBJ2-3
D: TRBD2
size: NA
V: TRBV9
DNA: TGTGCCAGCAGCGCAGGACTAGCGGGAGGGCTGGGGGATACGCAGTATTTT
CDR3: CASSAGLAGGLGDTQYF

J: TRBJ1-1
D: NA
size: NA
V: TRBV7-3
DNA: TGTGCCAGCAAGCGGGGAAGTTTGAGCACTGAAGCTTTCTTT
CDR3: CASKRGSLSTEAFF

J: TRBJ2-1
D: TRBD2
size: NA
V: TRBV12-5
DNA: TGTGCTAGTGGTCCGGGGGGCAATGAGCAGTTCTTC
CDR3: CASGPGGNEQFF

J: TRBJ2-7
D: NA
size: NA
V: TRBV2
DNA: TGTGCCAGCAGCTACTCCAGGGAATCCTACGAGCAGTACTTC
CDR3: CASSYSRESYEQYF

J: TRBJ2-7
D: TRBD1
size: NA
V: TRBV2
DNA: TGTGCCAGCAGCCCCACAGGTGGGACAGGACCCTACGAGCAGTACTTC
CDR3: CASSPTGGTGPYEQYF

J: TRBJ2-7
D: NA
size: NA
V: TRBV7-9
DNA: TGTGCCAGCAGCCGTAGGGACACATTCATTACCTACGAGCAGTACTTC
CDR3: CASSRRDTFITYEQYF